These 27 T cell receptor beta chains came from one sample sequenced in a study of shared clonotypes between healthy human individuals. Assay: immunoSEQ multiplex PCR; the TCRdb copy retains only in-frame clones and omits some. The sample consists of over a million clones, around 76% of them appearing once. The sample comprised memory CD4+ T cells sorted from blood. Subset indicated: CD45RA-negative fraction. Source of these receptors: a man aged 18 to 29 in good health.

V usage is TRBV7-9 and J usage is TRBJ1-1; D remains unclear. Germline V lookup: CDR1 SEHNR, CDR2 FQNEAQ (reference sequence). The CDR3 is made up of 14 amino acids. The germline V and J ends were trimmed by 5 bases and 4 bases, with 14 bases remaining between them. The CDR3 sequence is CASSPRGSGTEAFF. The DNA for the CDR3 is TGTGCCAGCAGCCCCCGGGGTAGCGGCACTGAAGCTTTCTTT.

Concerning this clone: Germline is not matched at one junction end, which may reflect a read error. The rearrangement joins TRBV7-7 to TRBJ2-7; TRBD2 matches at 7 bases. Germline CDR1 SSHAT, CDR2 FNYEAQ (reference sequence). The CDR3 spans 15 residues. The DNA of the CDR3 is TGTGCTAGCAGCGAATCGACTAGCAGTTACTACGAGCAGTACTTC. Translation gives CASSESTSSYYEQYF.

The chain joins TRBV7-9 to TRBJ1-2, with TRBD1 matching 7 bases. Looked up from germline, CDR1 is SEHNR and CDR2 is FQNEAQ (reference sequence). This CDR3 spans 14 amino acids. Unmatched junction bases numbered 4, after V lost 3 bases and J lost 3 bases. DNA for the CDR3: TGTGCCAGCAGCTTTCGAGACAGGGACTATGGCTACACCTTC. Residues: CASSFRDRDYGYTF.

This clone was counted a single time. The CDR3 sequence: CASSLYGGGLDTQYF. The CDR3 region has the DNA TGTGCCAGCAGCTTATACGGCGGGGGCTTAGATACGCAGTATTTT. The chain recombines TRBV7-9 with TRBJ2-3; a weak D match, TRBD2 (7 bases). CDR1 is SEHNR and CDR2 is FQNEAQ in the germline V gene (reference sequence). The CDR3 totals 15 residues. The germline V and J ends were trimmed by 2 bases and 5 bases, with 14 bases remaining between them. The variable domain in full, with the rest retrieved from reference TRBV7-9 and TRBJ2-3, is DTGVSQNPRHKITKRGQNVTFRCDPISEHNRLYWYRQTLGQGPEFLTYFQNEAQLEKSRLLSDRFSAERPKGSFSTLEIQRTEQGDSAMYLCASSLYGGGLDTQYFGPGTRLTVL.

The gene calls are TRBV5-6 and TRBJ2-7, with TRBD1 identical over 8 bases. CDR3 size: 16 residues. Germline-derived CDR1 and CDR2 are SGHDT and YYEEEE. Germline trimming cut 4 bases from V and 3 bases from J; bases unmatched to any gene: 12. For the CDR3, the DNA is TGTGCCAGCAGCGCCCTTGGGACAGGCGGGATCTACGAGCAGTACTTC. It yields the protein CASSALGTGGIYEQYF.

CDR3 residues: CASSQEGRSGGYTF. The CDR3 nucleotides are TGTGCCAGCAGCCAAGAAGGGAGGTCTGGGGGCTACACCTTC. The genes are TRBV14 and TRBJ1-2; the D is unclear. The CDR3 is 14 residues long. Trimming stripped 0 bases from V and 8 bases from J, with 13 bases between. CDR1 is SGHDN, CDR2 FVKESK, per germline.

CDR3 nucleotides: TGTGCCAGCAGGACAGGAGTCATTGCGAACACCGGGGAGCTGTTTTTT. This gives the protein CASRTGVIANTGELFF. The chain is built from TRBV28 and TRBJ2-2; tentatively, D is TRBD1 (6 bases). The CDR3 totals 16 residues. V was clipped by 6 bases and J by 0 bases, with 14 bases between them. Per the germline V gene, CDR1 is MDHEN and CDR2 is SYDVKM.

A few counts support this clone. The J gene is TRBJ1-6, the V gene TRBV5-1, with a tentative D call TRBD1 (6 bases). V was trimmed by 0 bases and J by 8 bases, leaving 12 bases between them. The V gene's germline CDR1 is SGHRS and CDR2 YFSETQ. The CDR3 sequence is 15 residues long. The CDR3 DNA is TGCGCCAGCAGCTTGGCTCCAGGGGCAGATTCACCCCTCCACTTT. It codes for CASSLAPGADSPLHF.

This sequence joins TRBV11-2 and TRBJ2-7, with 7 bases that match TRBD1. This CDR3 has 16 amino acids. V lost 5 bases to trimming and J lost 0 bases; unmatched junction nucleotides: 10. Germline CDR1 reads SGHAT; CDR2 reads FQNNGV. CDR3 residues: CASSTRQGFISYEQYF. Here the CDR3 DNA reads TGTGCCAGCAGCACGCGACAGGGATTCATCTCCTACGAGCAGTACTTC.

The rearrangement uses TRBV5-1 and TRBJ1-1, with D possibly matching TRBD1 (6 bases). The V end was cut by 2 bases, the J end by 1 base, with 12 bases between. This CDR3 has 15 residues. Per the germline V gene, CDR1 is SGHRS and CDR2 is YFSETQ. The CDR3 protein is CASSFGGLGNTEAFF. The CDR3 nucleotides read TGCGCCAGCAGCTTCGGGGGGCTGGGGAACACTGAAGCTTTCTTT.

This clone was picked up a small number of times. The sample carries other DNA sequences with the same CDR3. The V and J genes are TRBV30 and TRBJ1-6; the D is unclear. The CDR3 spans 12 residues. V was pared by 5 bases and J by 7 bases, with 9 bases between. Germline CDR1 is GTSNPN and CDR2 is SVGIG (reference sequence). CDR3 residues: CAWGRRNSPLHF. In DNA, the CDR3 is TGTGCCTGGGGTCGTCGGAATTCACCCCTCCACTTT.

This chain uses TRBV10-2 with TRBJ2-7; no clear D. This CDR3 is 12 amino acids long. The germline CDR1 and CDR2 sequences are WSHSY and SAAADI. V lost 7 bases and J lost 7, with 14 bases in between. CDR3 protein: CASTTRLKEQYF. The CDR3 bases are TGCGCCAGCACCACACGTCTTAAGGAGCAGTACTTC.

This clone was detected only once. The chain joins TRBV21-1 to TRBJ2-7; TRBD2 is the table's D call, not checked against the DNA. TRBV21-1 corresponds to a pseudogene. The CDR3 has 14 amino acids. Written as DNA, the CDR3 is TGTGCCAGCAGCCCCGAGGGCGGATCCTACGAGCAGTACTTC. This gives the protein CASSPEGGSYEQYF.

The chain combines TRBV6-5 with TRBJ1-1; 8 bases line up with TRBD1. V gave up 5 bases and J gave up 5 bases; unmatched junction bases: 7. Germline V gives CDR1 MNHEY, CDR2 SVGAGI. This CDR3 comprises 14 residues. The CDR3 nucleotides are TGTGCCAGCAGTACTCGACAGGGGAGGACTGAAGCTTTCTTT. Its translation: CASSTRQGRTEAFF.

The genes are TRBV18 and TRBJ1-1; tentative D call: TRBD1 (6 bases). Trimming took off 3 bases at V and 3 bases at J, with 11 bases between the two ends. CDR3 length: 14 residues. Germline V gene lookup returns CDR1 KGHSH and CDR2 LQKENI. CDR3 DNA: TGTGCCAGCTCACCCAATCAGGGGCACACTGAAGCTTTCTTT. Amino acids: CASSPNQGHTEAFF.

The chain joins TRBV20-1 to TRBJ2-7, with D possibly being TRBD1 (6 bases). In germline, CDR1 is DFQATT, CDR2 SNEGSKA (reference sequence). The CDR3 runs 11 residues. The CDR3 here is CSGQSTYEQYF. In DNA, the CDR3 is TGCAGCGGACAGTCTACCTACGAGCAGTACTTC.

Note on this clone: Other DNA sequences of this sample code for an identical CDR3. J is TRBJ2-6 and V is TRBV18, with a tentative D call TRBD1 (5 bases). V was cut by 3 bases and J by 1 base, with 7 bases left in between. CDR1 and CDR2 (germline): KGHSH, LQKENI. The CDR3 spans 15 residues. The CDR3 region is CASSPQGSGANVLTF. The DNA for the CDR3 is TGTGCCAGCTCACCGCAGGGATCTGGGGCCAACGTCCTGACTTTC.

This clone has just one count. This sample includes further DNA sequences coding for the same CDR3. V gene TRBV6-6 combines with J gene TRBJ1-1, with TRBD1 as a possible D gene (5 bases). This CDR3 has 12 residues. The germline V gene has CDR1 MNHNY and CDR2 SVGAGI (reference sequence). V was clipped by 4 bases and J by 6 bases, with 9 bases between them. The CDR3 reads CASSFRGAEAFF. Here the CDR3 DNA reads TGTGCCAGCAGTTTTAGGGGAGCTGAAGCTTTCTTT.

The V call is TRBV5-1, the J call TRBJ1-1, with D possibly being TRBD1 (5 bases). The V gene lost 0 bases and the J gene lost 1 base, with 10 bases spanning the gap. The CDR3 contains 15 residues. Germline V gene lookup returns CDR1 SGHRS and CDR2 YFSETQ. CDR3 loop: CASSLEGLPNTEAFF. The DNA for the CDR3 is TGCGCCAGCAGCTTGGAGGGACTTCCGAACACTGAAGCTTTCTTT.

This chain joins TRBV2 and TRBJ1-5; tentatively, D is TRBD1 (5 bases). V lost 7 bases and J lost 2, with 15 bases in between. The CDR3 sequence is 15 residues long. Germline CDR1 SNHLY, CDR2 FYNNEI. CDR3 coding DNA: TGTGCCAGCACCATGGGAGGGGCTGGCAATCAGCCCCAGCATTTT. Amino acids: CASTMGGAGNQPQHF.

The V gene is TRBV14, the J gene TRBJ2-2; D possibly corresponds to TRBD1 (6 bases). This CDR3 contains 15 residues. V dropped 0 bases and J dropped 7 bases, with 12 bases sitting between them. Germline V lookup: CDR1 SGHDN, CDR2 FVKESK. CDR3 residues: CASSQDTGLGGELFF. CDR3 bases: TGTGCCAGCAGCCAAGATACAGGGCTGGGCGGGGAGCTGTTTTTT.

This chain joins TRBV30 and TRBJ2-7, with D possibly being TRBD2 (6 bases). There are 15 residues in the CDR3. Germline-derived CDR1 and CDR2 are GTSNPN and SVGIG (reference sequence). Trimming stripped 2 bases from V and 4 bases from J, with 18 bases between. This CDR3 reads CAWSPGTRGLYEQYF. Here the CDR3 DNA reads TGTGCCTGGAGTCCTGGGACGCGGGGTTTATACGAGCAGTACTTC.

With respect to this clone: A read error is possible here, since a much larger clone lies one base away. V and J are TRBV18 and TRBJ2-2; 9 bases fit TRBD1. Germline V gene lookup returns CDR1 KGHSH and CDR2 LQKENI. CDR3 length: 15 residues. CDR3 DNA sequence: TGTGCCAGCTCCCGCGGACAGGGGAACGCCGGGGAGCTGTTTTTT. This translates into CASSRGQGNAGELFF. The full variable domain, in which reference TRBV18 and TRBJ2-2 provide the parts outside the CDR3, is NAGVMQNPRHLVRRRGQEARLRCSPMKGHSHVYWYRQLPEEGLKFMVYLQKENIIDESGMPKERFSAEFPKEGPSILRIQQVVRGDSAAYFCASSRGQGNAGELFFGEGSRLTVL.

Note on this clone: It may be a read error: a sequence one base away is much more abundant. Other DNA sequences from this sample encode an identical CDR3 as well. The chain recombines TRBV18 with TRBJ1-1, with D perhaps matching TRBD1 (5 bases). The germline V gene has CDR1 KGHSH and CDR2 LQKENI. This CDR3 contains 15 residues. Trimming shortened V by 3 bases and J by 0 bases, and 11 bases separated the two germline ends. For the CDR3, the DNA is TGTGCCAGCTCACCGCCGGGGGGAATGAACACTGAAGCTTTCTTT. This translates into CASSPPGGMNTEAFF.

V usage is TRBV5-1 and J usage is TRBJ1-6, with 8 bases lining up with TRBD1. Germline loops: CDR1 SGHRS, CDR2 YFSETQ. There are 17 residues in the CDR3. V shed 1 base and J 3 bases; nucleotides not matched to a gene: 6. The CDR3 loop is CASSLNRGELYNSPLHF. In DNA, the CDR3 is TGCGCCAGCAGCTTGAACAGGGGGGAGCTCTATAATTCACCCCTCCACTTT.

The chain combines TRBV2 with TRBJ1-6; D is uncertain. Germline V gene data show CDR1 as SNHLY and CDR2 as FYNNEI. CDR3 length equals 14 residues. Trimming took 4 bases from V and 7 from J, leaving 11 bases between them. DNA for the CDR3: TGTGCCAGCAGTGGGCGGGGTTTGAATTCACCCCTCCACTTT. Translated: CASSGRGLNSPLHF.

The V and J genes are TRBV7-2 and TRBJ1-2; 8 bases map to TRBD1. The trim removed 3 bases at V and 8 bases at J, leaving 5 bases unmatched. In germline, CDR1 is SGHTA, CDR2 FQGNSA. This CDR3 has 13 residues. The CDR3 coding sequence is TGTGCCAGCAGCTTCACAGGGGGGGACGGCTACACCTTC. The encoded protein is CASSFTGGDGYTF.